This TCR beta chain was sequenced for a study of shared clonotypes between healthy human individuals. About the study: The composition of the donors was two women and a few men aged 18 to 49. The study, taken as a whole, reports: Clonotypes shared by all four donors outscored non-shared clonotypes in generation probability. An anticipated effect of sequencing depth on clonotype sharing among donors was recognized.

The donor cohort consisted entirely of Caucasian adults residing in Nashville, Tennessee. Produced via immunoSEQ multiplex PCR; TCRdb's table is partial and in-frame only. The table has 950,000 to 1,200,000 clones, approximately 77% seen once. Many counts were recorded for this clone. Its antigen is unknown. Trimming removed 1 base from V and 4 bases from J; junction bases left unmatched: 5. From germline, CDR1 is SGHAT and CDR2 FQNNGV. The CDR3 has 17 residues. This sequence was found in a man younger than 35 in good health. Some clones in this sample may be carry-over from other donors' samples. This sequence joins TRBV11-2 and TRBJ2-5; 14 nucleotides agree with TRBD2. Material for sequencing was memory CD4+ T cells from PBMCs. Subset here: CD45RA-negative fraction. The CDR3 protein is CASSLVGGLAGGETQYF. Here the CDR3 DNA reads TGTGCCAGCAGCTTAGTGGGTGGACTAGCGGGAGGAGAGACCCAGTACTTC.